The source of this T cell receptor beta chain is a study of glioma-infiltrating T cells after dendritic cell vaccination. Overall study: Monocyte-derived dendritic cells, cultured approximately 7 days with IL-4 and GM-CSF, were pulsed with autologous tumor lysate.

This CDR3 is 14 amino acids long. Unmatched junction bases numbered 10, after V lost 4 bases and J lost 7 bases. Germline loops: CDR1 SGHRS, CDR2 YFSETQ. TCRdb keeps only in-frame clones here, not all; method: immunoSEQ multiplex PCR. The table has over 90,000 clones, over 75% seen once; the top ten hold around 2.9%. This chain joins TRBV5-1 and TRBJ1-2; TRBD1 aligns across 7 bases. The material was blood, obtained before dendritic cell vaccination. This sequence was found in a human donor with glioblastoma. The CDR3 DNA reads as TGCGCCAGCAGCCCAGACGAGGGGGCAGGTGGCTACACCTTC. Amino acid sequence: CASSPDEGAGGYTF. Full variable domain (rest looked up from reference TRBV5-1 and TRBJ1-2): KAGVTQTPRYLIKTRGQQVTLSCSPISGHRSVSWYQQTPGQGLQFLFEYFSETQRNKGNFPGRFSGRQFSNSRSEMNVSTLELGDSALYLCASSPDEGAGGYTFGSGTRLTVV.